One T cell receptor beta chain is described in this entry. Germline V gene lookup returns CDR1 LGHNA and CDR2 YSLEER. The V segment lost 2 bases and the J segment 6 bases; nucleotides outside the gene matches: 6. This CDR3 is built from 15 residues. The data stem from a study of T cells after yellow fever vaccination. TCRdb re-called the 5' RACE reads with MiXCR, one entry per CDR3 protein. The table lists just over 250,000 distinct CDR3 sequences, around 4.9% of them singletons. The rearrangement links TRBV4-3 to TRBJ1-4; 7 nucleotides match TRBD1. Sample: CD4+ T cells sorted from PBMCs, taken on the day of the yellow fever booster vaccination. The TCR was taken from a man between 18 and 35 years old who received the YFV17D yellow fever vaccine. This CDR3 reads CASSQLTGSDEKLFF. Written as DNA, the CDR3 is TGCGCCAGCAGCCAATTGACAGGGTCAGATGAAAAACTGTTTTTT.